Shown below are 9 T cell receptor beta chains from a single sample sequenced in a study of blood T cell repertoires in COVID-19. Only in-frame clones appear in the TCRdb table, and some are missing; sequencing was by immunoSEQ multiplex PCR. Of nearly 200,000 clones listed, about 88% were seen once; the top ten hold around 6.6%. The source material was peripheral blood. Receptors were obtained from a middle-aged woman who had recovered from COVID-19.

The chain combines TRBV19 with TRBJ2-7; 12 bases map to TRBD2. This CDR3 spans 16 amino acids. V trimming: 2 bases; J trimming: 0 bases; junction bases outside the gene matches: 2. Germline-derived CDR1 and CDR2 are LNHDA and SQIVND (reference sequence). The chain's CDR3 is CASSILTSGSSYEQYF. In nucleotides, the CDR3 is TGTGCCAGTAGTATATTGACTAGCGGGAGCTCCTACGAGCAGTACTTC.

The chain carries TRBV7-2 and TRBJ2-3; 7 bases fit TRBD2. After removal of 1 base from V and 3 bases from J, the junction contained 7 bases not matched to a gene. The CDR3 totals 16 residues. CDR1 and CDR2 from the germline V gene are SGHTA and FQGNSA. The CDR3 DNA follows: TGTGCCAGCAGCTTAGTCTCGGGAGGCGGTACAGATACGCAGTATTTT. This encodes CASSLVSGGGTDTQYF.

V is TRBV3-1 (or the pseudogene TRBV3-2) and J is TRBJ2-5; D gene uncertain. The CDR3 sequence is 13 residues long. Germline V lookup: CDR1 LGHDT, CDR2 YNNKEL (reference sequence). The V gene lost 2 bases and the J gene lost 3 bases, with 7 bases spanning the gap. The CDR3 DNA reads as TGTGCCAGCAGCCAAATGACAAAAGAGACCCAGTACTTC. Amino acids: CASSQMTKETQYF.

The V call is TRBV6-5, the J call TRBJ1-1; D remains unclear. With 4 bases removed from V and 0 bases from J, the gap between germline ends came to 15 bases. The CDR3 has 16 amino acids. CDR1 is MNHEY, CDR2 SVGAGI, per germline. This CDR3 reads CASSSLTGGMNTEAFF. CDR3 DNA: TGTGCCAGCAGTTCCTTAACCGGAGGAATGAACACTGAAGCTTTCTTT.

This clone was picked up many times. The chain uses TRBV28 and TRBJ2-7, with D unresolved. The CDR3 consists of 13 residues. Germline CDR1 and CDR2: MDHEN and SYDVKM. Trimming took off 3 bases at V and 2 bases at J, with 8 bases between the two ends. CDR3 residues: CASSFSQAYEQYF. CDR3 nucleotides: TGTGCCAGCAGTTTTAGTCAGGCCTACGAGCAGTACTTC.

The genes are TRBV5-1 and TRBJ2-1, with D maybe TRBD2 (5 bases). V was cut by 7 bases and J by 4 bases, with 12 bases left in between. This CDR3 has 13 amino acids. The V gene's germline CDR1 is SGHRS and CDR2 YFSETQ. The CDR3 loop is CASRSGEYNEQFF. The CDR3 coding sequence is TGCGCCAGCCGCTCCGGGGAATACAATGAGCAGTTCTTC. Filled out from reference TRBV5-1 and TRBJ2-1, the complete variable domain reads KAGVTQTPRYLIKTRGQQVTLSCSPISGHRSVSWYQQTPGQGLQFLFEYFSETQRNKGNFPGRFSGRQFSNSRSEMNVSTLELGDSALYLCASRSGEYNEQFFGPGTRLTVL.

This clone came up a few times. CDR3 DNA sequence: TGTGCCTGGAATGGAATTTCGACAACCGGGGAGCTGTTTTTT. This encodes CAWNGISTTGELFF. The chain combines TRBV30 with TRBJ2-2; D is undetermined. V was trimmed by 4 bases and J by 5 bases, leaving 14 bases between them. This CDR3 contains 14 residues. Germline V gene sequence: CDR1 GTSNPN, CDR2 SVGIG (reference sequence).

V is TRBV2 and J is TRBJ2-3; possible D gene TRBD2, 6 bases. The length of the CDR3 is 14 residues. Germline V gene data show CDR1 as SNHLY and CDR2 as FYNNEI. V was pared by 6 bases and J by 0 bases, with 10 bases between. The CDR3 sequence: CASRVDYSTDTQYF. DNA of the CDR3: TGTGCCAGCAGGGTGGACTATAGCACAGATACGCAGTATTTT.

V is TRBV19 and J is TRBJ1-5, with 9 bases that match TRBD1. Germline loops: CDR1 LNHDA, CDR2 SQIVND (reference sequence). This CDR3 has 17 amino acids. V trimming: 3 bases; J trimming: 6 bases; junction bases outside the gene matches: 12. The CDR3 DNA is TGTGCCAGTAGTATGGCGGGACAGGGATTACTCAGTCAGCCCCAGCATTTT. As protein: CASSMAGQGLLSQPQHF. Filled out from reference TRBV19 and TRBJ1-5, the complete variable domain reads DGGITQSPKYLFRKEGQNVTLSCEQNLNHDAMYWYRQDPGQGLRLIYYSQIVNDFQKGDIAEGYSVSREKKESFPLTVTSAQKNPTAFYLCASSMAGQGLLSQPQHFGDGTRLSIL.